Below, 24 T cell receptor beta chains from the same sample are listed, as sequenced in a study of neurological immune-mediated disorders. Using its own MiXCR run on the 5' RACE reads, TCRdb lists one record per CDR3 protein. The sample holds tens of thousands of distinct CDR3 sequences, 3% to 4% seen once. Sequencing was performed on CD4+ T cells from blood. These receptors all stem from a woman aged 40 to 50 with multiple sclerosis.

This clonotype was seen repeatedly, ten times or more. CDR3 sequence (DNA): TGCAGTGCTATGGAGGCCTTTGGCACAGATACGCAGTATTTT. Translated, it gives CSAMEAFGTDTQYF. J is TRBJ2-3 and V is TRBV20-1; D might be TRBD2 (5 bases). Trimming cost V 4 bases and J 1 base, with 12 bases left between them. This CDR3 contains 14 residues. The germline CDR1 and CDR2 sequences are DFQATT and SNEGSKA (reference sequence).

This clonotype was seen repeatedly, ten times or more. The CDR3 protein is CASSSQGILVYGYTF. Here the CDR3 DNA reads TGCGCCAGCAGCTCGCAGGGGATTTTGGTCTATGGCTACACCTTC. The gene calls are TRBV5-1 and TRBJ1-2, with D tentatively TRBD1 (6 bases). The CDR3 consists of 15 residues. Trimming removed 3 bases at V and 4 bases at J, with 16 bases between. CDR1 is SGHRS, CDR2 YFSETQ, per germline.

This clonotype was observed at least ten times. This chain uses TRBV7-8 with TRBJ1-3; the D is unclear. The CDR3 loop spans 16 amino acids. Germline-derived CDR1 and CDR2 are SGHVS and FQNEAQ. V was trimmed by 1 base and J by 0 bases, leaving 10 bases between them. CDR3 protein: CASSLGSRFSGNTIYF. CDR3 coding DNA: TGTGCCAGCAGCTTAGGGTCCAGGTTCTCTGGAAACACCATATATTTT.

The sample holds many counts of this clonotype. The J gene is TRBJ2-3, the V gene TRBV5-1; no clear D gene. Germline CDR1 reads SGHRS; CDR2 reads YFSETQ. The CDR3 is made up of 12 amino acids. With 3 bases removed from V and 3 bases from J, the gap between germline ends came to 5 bases. The CDR3 reads CASSSETDTQYF. CDR3 DNA sequence: TGCGCCAGCAGCTCCGAGACAGATACGCAGTATTTT.

Many counts were recorded for this clonotype. The chain recombines TRBV5-5 with TRBJ1-1; tentative D call: TRBD1 (5 bases). V was pared by 3 bases and J by 10 bases, with 22 bases between. This CDR3 spans 15 amino acids. Germline V gene sequence: CDR1 SGHKS, CDR2 YYEKEE (reference sequence). The CDR3 sequence: CASSWVGRGAGGAFF. CDR3 bases: TGTGCCAGCAGCTGGGTAGGGCGAGGGGCGGGAGGAGCTTTCTTT.

The table lists this clonotype with many counts. The chain employs TRBV10-3 and TRBJ1-6; D might be TRBD1 (6 bases). Trimming took off 4 bases at V and 9 bases at J, with 13 bases between the two ends. The CDR3 runs 14 residues. The V gene's germline CDR1 is ENHRY and CDR2 SYGVKD. DNA of the CDR3: TGTGCCATCAGTGTGGGACAAGGCCGTTCACCCCTCCACTTT. As protein: CAISVGQGRSPLHF.

In this sample, this clonotype turned up many times. The chain has TRBV7-9 and TRBJ2-3; D ambiguous. This CDR3 is 13 amino acids long. From germline, CDR1 is SEHNR and CDR2 FQNEAQ (reference sequence). Trimming pared 11 bases from V and 0 bases from J, leaving 12 bases between. The CDR3 nucleotides are TGTGCCGGGCACTACGGGAGCACAGATACGCAGTATTTT. Its translation: CAGHYGSTDTQYF.

This clonotype was observed many times. The chain links TRBV6-5 to TRBJ1-1, with D maybe TRBD1 (6 bases). Deletions cut 7 bases from V and 0 bases from J, with 18 bases between. This CDR3 is built from 16 residues. In germline, CDR1 is MNHEY, CDR2 SVGAGI. Here the CDR3 reads CASIPSAGGLNTEAFF. The CDR3 DNA reads as TGTGCCAGCATCCCCTCCGCCGGGGGCCTGAACACTGAAGCTTTCTTT.

This chain connects TRBV30 to TRBJ1-2; perhaps TRBD1 as D (5 bases). CDR3 length: 12 residues. Germline V gives CDR1 GTSNPN, CDR2 SVGIG (reference sequence). Trimming removed 5 bases at V and 4 bases at J, with 11 bases between. The chain's CDR3 is CAWAGAFYGYTF. The CDR3 DNA follows: TGTGCCTGGGCCGGGGCCTTCTATGGCTACACCTTC.

This clonotype was observed at least ten times. This chain's CDR3 is CSASFAGDEIDTQYF. CDR3 DNA: TGCAGTGCTAGTTTCGCGGGGGACGAAATAGATACGCAGTATTTT. The gene calls are TRBV20-1 and TRBJ2-3, with 7 nucleotides matching TRBD2. The trim removed 3 bases at V and 5 bases at J, leaving 11 bases unmatched. The CDR3 loop spans 15 amino acids. Germline V CDR1 and CDR2: DFQATT, SNEGSKA (reference sequence).

The sample holds many counts of this clonotype. This chain uses TRBV20-1 with TRBJ1-2, with no clear D. V lost 0 bases, J lost 1 base, and 15 bases lay in between. CDR3 length: 16 amino acids. Germline V gene data show CDR1 as DFQATT and CDR2 as SNEGSKA (reference sequence). CDR3 sequence: CSARESPTPNNYGYTF. CDR3 nucleotide sequence: TGCAGTGCTAGAGAGTCTCCAACCCCCAATAACTATGGCTACACCTTC.

This clonotype was counted many times. The V call is TRBV5-6, the J call TRBJ2-2; 7 nucleotides line up with TRBD1. The CDR3 length is 17 residues. From germline, CDR1 is SGHDT and CDR2 YYEEEE. J was trimmed by 0 bases and V by 4 bases; bases with no gene match: 9. This chain's CDR3 is CASSTPGTATNTGELFF. The CDR3 DNA sequence: TGTGCCAGCAGCACCCCAGGGACAGCCACGAACACCGGGGAGCTGTTTTTT.

Ten or more counts support this clonotype. The V gene is TRBV7-9, the J gene TRBJ2-5; D is unclear. The CDR3 has 12 residues. Germline CDR1 reads SEHNR; CDR2 reads FQNEAQ (reference sequence). With 3 bases removed from V and 4 bases from J, the gap between germline ends came to 6 bases. The CDR3 coding sequence is TGTGCCAGCAGCTTTGTGGGAGAGACCCAGTACTTC. This encodes CASSFVGETQYF. The complete variable domain, with remaining parts taken from reference TRBV7-9 and TRBJ2-5, reads DTGVSQNPRHKITKRGQNVTFRCDPISEHNRLYWYRQTLGQGPEFLTYFQNEAQLEKSRLLSDRFSAERPKGSFSTLEIQRTEQGDSAMYLCASSFVGETQYFGPGTRLLVL.

The table lists this clonotype with many counts. V is TRBV12-3 or TRBV12-4 and J is TRBJ1-5, with unresolved D. The CDR3 is made up of 13 amino acids. The germline V and J ends were trimmed by 1 base and 3 bases, with 4 bases remaining between them. The CDR3 sequence: CASSLGNNQPQHF. The CDR3 DNA reads as TGTGCCAGCAGTTTAGGGAACAATCAGCCCCAGCATTTT.

This clonotype was seen many times. The rearrangement uses TRBV6-6 and TRBJ2-7; 10 positions agree with TRBD1. The CDR3 consists of 14 residues. CDR1 is MNHNY and CDR2 is SVGAGI in the germline V gene (reference sequence). Trimming cost V 4 bases and J 3 bases; bases outside gene matches: 3. This chain's CDR3 is CASSLGQGYYEQYF. As DNA, the CDR3 is TGTGCCAGCAGTTTGGGACAGGGGTACTACGAGCAGTACTTC.

This clonotype was recorded many times. The genes are TRBV5-1 and TRBJ1-1; D gene ambiguous. Per germline, CDR1 SGHRS and CDR2 YFSETQ. Trimming pared 5 bases from V and 0 bases from J, leaving 8 bases between. This CDR3 has 13 residues. Written as DNA, the CDR3 is TGCGCCAGCAGTTCCGAGTTGAACACTGAAGCTTTCTTT. Its protein is CASSSELNTEAFF.

This clonotype was seen more than once but under ten times. This rearrangement joins TRBV29-1 to TRBJ1-2; TRBD1 is a possible D gene (6 bases). Germline V gene sequence: CDR1 SQVTM, CDR2 ANQGSEA. This CDR3 has 13 amino acids. The germline V and J ends were trimmed by 4 bases and 3 bases, with 12 bases remaining between them. CDR3 sequence (DNA): TGCAGCGTTGTAGAGAGGACAGACTATGGCTACACCTTC. It is translated as CSVVERTDYGYTF.

This clonotype has at least ten counts. The chain combines TRBV6-1 with TRBJ1-2, with D unclear. The CDR3 has 13 residues. Germline V gives CDR1 MNHNS, CDR2 SASEGT. V was trimmed by 3 bases and J by 2 bases, leaving 7 bases between them. In nucleotides, the CDR3 is TGTGCCAGCAGTGAGGGAGGAAACTATGGCTACACCTTC. The encoded protein is CASSEGGNYGYTF.

This clonotype was recorded at least ten times. The chain recombines TRBV6-5 with TRBJ2-4; 8 nucleotides line up with TRBD1. Unmatched junction bases numbered 14, after V lost 4 bases and J lost 9 bases. The CDR3 loop spans 16 amino acids. The germline V gene encodes CDR1 MNHEY and CDR2 SVGAGI. CDR3 DNA sequence: TGTGCCAGCAGTTCCTCGGCAGGGGGCCGCCCTGGCATTCAGTACTTC. Translating it yields CASSSSAGGRPGIQYF.

This clonotype was observed many times. V and J are TRBV7-3 and TRBJ2-3; D may be TRBD1 or TRBD2 (5 bases each). The V end was cut by 2 bases, the J end by 1 base, with 10 bases between. Germline V gives CDR1 SGHTA, CDR2 FQGTGA. The CDR3 length is 15 residues. CDR3 region: CASSLEVGGTDTQYF. In nucleotides, the CDR3 is TGTGCCAGCAGCTTAGAGGTGGGGGGCACAGATACGCAGTATTTT.

This clonotype was observed many times. This sequence joins TRBV5-1 and TRBJ2-6; the D call may be TRBD1 or TRBD2 (6 bases each). This CDR3 is 17 amino acids long. CDR1 is SGHRS and CDR2 is YFSETQ in the germline V gene. Trimming took 5 bases from V and 0 from J, leaving 15 bases between them. CDR3 sequence reads: CASRSWGASSGANVLTF. The CDR3 bases are TGCGCCAGCAGAAGCTGGGGGGCTAGCTCTGGGGCCAACGTCCTGACTTTC. Combining the CDR3 with reference TRBV5-1 and TRBJ2-6 gives the whole variable domain KAGVTQTPRYLIKTRGQQVTLSCSPISGHRSVSWYQQTPGQGLQFLFEYFSETQRNKGNFPGRFSGRQFSNSRSEMNVSTLELGDSALYLCASRSWGASSGANVLTFGAGSRLTVL.

In its sample, this clonotype was seen many times. V and J are TRBV5-1 and TRBJ1-2; the D is unclear. This CDR3 comprises 13 residues. CDR1 is SGHRS, CDR2 YFSETQ, per germline. The germline V and J ends were trimmed by 4 bases and 8 bases, with 15 bases remaining between them. The CDR3 spells CASSPGPPGGYTF. The CDR3 nucleotides are TGCGCCAGCAGCCCCGGACCCCCGGGGGGCTACACCTTC.

This clonotype was recorded at least ten times. This sequence joins TRBV5-1 and TRBJ1-6, with D hard to call. The germline V gene has CDR1 SGHRS and CDR2 YFSETQ. CDR3 length: 13 residues. Trimming stripped 0 bases from V and 7 bases from J, with 5 bases between. The CDR3 region has the DNA TGCGCCAGCAGCTTGGACGGGAATTCACCCCTCCACTTT. Translating it yields CASSLDGNSPLHF.

This clonotype was recorded many times. This chain links TRBV7-6 with TRBJ1-6; maybe TRBD1 (5 bases). This CDR3 has 14 amino acids. Germline V gene data show CDR1 as SGHVS and CDR2 as FNYEAQ. Trimming pared 5 bases from V and 10 bases from J, leaving 15 bases between. The CDR3 bases are TGTGCCAGCAGCGAACAGGCAGTAGGGTCACCCCTCCACTTT. Amino acid sequence: CASSEQAVGSPLHF.